This TCR beta chain is drawn from a study of T cells of healthy individuals. TCRdb passed the 5' RACE reads through MiXCR, listing each CDR3 protein once. Of fewer than 70,000 distinct CDR3 sequences listed, roughly 14% are singletons. This clonotype was recorded at least ten times. The receptor was derived from a human donor in good health.

The CDR3 here is CSARGQETQYF. The CDR3 DNA sequence: TGCAGTGCTAGAGGCCAGGAGACCCAGTACTTC. This chain joins TRBV20-1 and TRBJ2-5; D is ambiguous. V gave up 1 base and J gave up 5 bases, with 5 bases separating them. Per germline, CDR1 DFQATT and CDR2 SNEGSKA (reference sequence). This CDR3 has 11 residues.